This TCR beta chain is from a study of cytomegalovirus exposure and HLA in healthy donors. Primers included in the PCR were 60 Vbeta and 13 Jbeta primers. The table came from immunoSEQ multiplex PCR; TCRdb's copy has only in-frame clones and leaves some out. Its table lists tens of thousands of clones. Study conclusions and caveats: It was 150 to 200 TCR beta chains that were listed as cytomegalovirus-associated.

Losses at the gene ends were 3 bases for V and 7 bases for J; bases not matched to a gene: 2. CDR3 length equals 12 residues. CDR1 is MDHEN, CDR2 SYDVKM, per germline. With respect to this clone: Its antigen is not identified.

V and J are TRBV28 and TRBJ1-1, with 7 bases matching TRBD1. The TCR sequence derives from a man aged 45-60 years in good health and CMV-seropositive. The sequencing sample was made of PBMCs. The CDR3 is CASSFDRDEAFF. The CDR3 nucleotides are TGTGCCAGCAGTTTCGACAGGGATGAAGCTTTCTTT.